The 10 T cell receptor beta chains presented below share a single source sample, sequenced in a study of shared clonotypes between healthy human individuals. The protocol was immunoSEQ multiplex PCR, while the TCRdb copy is restricted to in-frame clones and leaves out a portion. The sample shows 640,000 or so clones, less than 80% of them seen only once. The sequencing sample was made of memory CD4+ T cells sorted from blood. Subset reported: CD45RA-negative fraction. The receptors here all came from a woman in her 30s in good health.

This chain's CDR3 is CASSLGDGFGGYTF. For the CDR3, the DNA is TGTGCCAGCAGTTTGGGTGATGGGTTCGGTGGCTACACCTTC. The chain joins TRBV28 to TRBJ1-2; D is uncertain. Between the trimmed V and J ends, which lost 3 bases and 7 bases, there was a span of 15 bases. Germline V CDR1 and CDR2: MDHEN, SYDVKM. The CDR3 is made up of 14 amino acids.

The chain has TRBV18 and TRBJ2-3; D is unclear. This CDR3 spans 14 amino acids. Germline values: CDR1 KGHSH, CDR2 LQKENI. With 3 bases removed from V and 0 bases from J, the gap between germline ends came to 7 bases. In DNA, the CDR3 is TGTGCCAGCTCACCTACTGACAGCACAGATACGCAGTATTTT. Translated: CASSPTDSTDTQYF.

The CDR3 region is CASSLKPGTHLNTEAFF. The CDR3 DNA reads as TGTGCCAGTTCCCTGAAACCGGGGACCCACCTGAACACTGAAGCTTTCTTT. The chain joins TRBV18 to TRBJ1-1; D perhaps matches TRBD1 (5 bases). The CDR3 is 17 amino acids. Germline-derived CDR1 and CDR2 are KGHSH and LQKENI. V was cut by 9 bases and J by 0 bases, with 23 bases left in between.

This clone has only a few counts. With only one base between it and a far larger clone, this is likely a read error. The same CDR3 can be traced to other DNA sequences in this sample. The chain carries TRBV7-9 and TRBJ2-7; 7 nucleotides line up with TRBD2. The germline V gene encodes CDR1 SEHNR and CDR2 FQNEAQ (reference sequence). The V gene end was trimmed by 5 bases and the J gene end by 0 bases; junction bases not matched to a gene: 4. The CDR3 length is 14 residues. In nucleotides, the CDR3 is TGTGCCAGCAGCCTCCAGCGGGACTCCTACGAGCAGTACTTC. As protein: CASSLQRDSYEQYF.

As to this clone: A much larger clone is a single base away; this may be a read error. This rearrangement joins TRBV6-1 to TRBJ2-7, with D maybe TRBD1 (6 bases). Germline CDR1 MNHNS, CDR2 SASEGT. V lost 7 bases and J 3 bases, leaving 7 bases between the germline ends. The CDR3 is 11 amino acids. CDR3 residues: CASTRGYEQYF. The CDR3 nucleotides read TGTGCCAGCACCAGGGGCTACGAGCAGTACTTC.

This clone was seen a handful of times. CDR3 in amino acids: CASSLAGGFSTDTQYF. The CDR3, as DNA: TGTGCCAGTAGTCTCGCGGGAGGGTTTAGCACAGATACGCAGTATTTT. The chain carries TRBV19 and TRBJ2-3; 9 bases match TRBD2. The CDR3 spans 16 residues. The germline gives CDR1 LNHDA, CDR2 SQIVND (reference sequence). Trimming at V came to 5 bases and at J to 0 bases, leaving 6 bases not matched to a gene. The full variable domain, completed using reference TRBV19 and TRBJ2-3, is DGGITQSPKYLFRKEGQNVTLSCEQNLNHDAMYWYRQDPGQGLRLIYYSQIVNDFQKGDIAEGYSVSREKKESFPLTVTSAQKNPTAFYLCASSLAGGFSTDTQYFGPGTRLTVL.

The chain employs TRBV29-1 and TRBJ1-2, with unresolved D. V lost 2 bases and J 7 bases, leaving 2 bases between the germline ends. CDR1 is SQVTM and CDR2 is ANQGSEA in the germline V gene. The CDR3 totals 9 residues. CDR3 sequence reads: CSVELGYTF. CDR3 DNA: TGCAGCGTTGAACTTGGCTACACCTTC.

This clone was detected once. The CDR3 nucleotides are TGTGCCAGCAGCCGTTATTACACAGATACGCAGTATTTT. Protein product: CASSRYYTDTQYF. V is TRBV7-8 and J is TRBJ2-3; D is uncertain. The germline CDR1 and CDR2 sequences are SGHVS and FQNEAQ. Trimming took 5 bases from V and 2 from J, leaving 8 bases between them. This CDR3 is 13 amino acids long.

This chain uses TRBV5-6 with TRBJ1-2; the D is unclear. V shed 2 bases and J shed 2 bases, with 13 bases lying between them. The CDR3 length is 15 residues. Germline lookup yields CDR1 SGHDT and CDR2 YYEEEE. The CDR3 is CASSFLIGGNYGYTF. The DNA for the CDR3 is TGTGCCAGCAGCTTTTTAATCGGCGGGAACTATGGCTACACCTTC.

V is TRBV30 and J is TRBJ2-1; 7 bases are a match to TRBD2. J gave up 0 bases and V 1 base, and 3 bases lay outside the gene matches. CDR3 length: 15 amino acids. Germline CDR1 reads GTSNPN; CDR2 reads SVGIG (reference sequence). The CDR3: CAWSEGGSSYNEQFF. CDR3 DNA: TGTGCCTGGAGTGAAGGCGGGAGCTCCTACAATGAGCAGTTCTTC.